These 9 T cell receptor beta chains originate from one sample sequenced in a study of long-term antiretroviral therapy in people with HIV (dated 2022 in TCRdb). The immunoSEQ hsTCRB v3.0 assay was used at survey level resolution to sequence the TRB variable region. TCRdb retrieved this table from immuneACCESS and kept in-frame rearrangements only. Not all clones are present; in checked studies, unresolved V genes account for under half, and no reason is known for the remainder. Across this sample there are some 26,000 clones, with roughly 80% seen only once. The biggest ten clones account for about 11% of the sample. Material: unsorted PBMCs, obtained 1.1 years before starting antiretroviral therapy. The source is a woman in her 40s with HIV.

The V gene is TRBV6-5, the J gene TRBJ1-2; the match to TRBD1 covers 8 bases. The ends lost 6 bases at V and 0 bases at J; junction bases unmatched: 6. The CDR3 runs to 15 residues. Germline V gene sequence: CDR1 MNHEY, CDR2 SVGAGI. CDR3 loop: CASSTGTGANYGYTF. The CDR3, as DNA: TGTGCCAGCAGCACCGGGACAGGAGCTAACTATGGCTACACCTTC.

The V and J genes are TRBV5-6 and TRBJ2-1; 11 bases are a match to TRBD2. With 4 bases clipped from V and 6 bases from J, the junction kept 6 bases outside the gene matches. The CDR3 contains 15 residues. Germline CDR1 is SGHDT and CDR2 is YYEEEE. This CDR3 reads CASSPGLAAANEQFF. The DNA for the CDR3 is TGTGCCAGCAGCCCGGGACTAGCGGCAGCCAATGAGCAGTTCTTC.

This clone was recorded a few times. The chain has TRBV7-9 and TRBJ2-7, with 8 bases identical to TRBD1. The ends lost 8 bases at V and 3 bases at J; junction bases unmatched: 6. The germline CDR1 and CDR2 sequences are SEHNR and FQNEAQ (reference sequence). The CDR3 is made up of 13 amino acids. The CDR3 region is CASGQGEFYEQYF. In DNA, the CDR3 is TGTGCCAGCGGACAGGGAGAGTTCTACGAGCAGTACTTC.

The chain carries TRBV5-1 and TRBJ1-6, with 7 bases matching TRBD1. Germline V lookup: CDR1 SGHRS, CDR2 YFSETQ. The V segment lost 3 bases and the J segment 7 bases; nucleotides outside the gene matches: 7. The CDR3 sequence is 15 residues long. CDR3 bases: TGCGCCAGCAGCTGGGGACAGAGTGGAAATTCACCCCTCCACTTT. Encoded protein: CASSWGQSGNSPLHF.

This chain links TRBV7-9 with TRBJ1-1, with a tentative D call TRBD1 (5 bases). Germline V gene lookup returns CDR1 SEHNR and CDR2 FQNEAQ (reference sequence). V lost 3 bases to trimming and J lost 7 bases, with 9 bases between them. This CDR3 is built from 12 residues. The CDR3 is CASSFGAGEAFF. CDR3 DNA: TGTGCCAGCAGCTTTGGGGCGGGTGAAGCTTTCTTT.

This chain joins TRBV12-5 and TRBJ1-5, with D unclear. The CDR3 length is 15 residues. Germline assignment: CDR1 LGHNT and CDR2 FRNRAP. The V and J ends lost 7 bases and 3 bases respectively, with 16 bases between them. The CDR3 nucleotides read TGTGCTAGTGCCCTTTCGGGGAACAACAATCAGCCCCAGCATTTT. Protein sequence: CASALSGNNNQPQHF.

The chain carries TRBV29-1 and TRBJ1-1; D remains unclear. In germline, CDR1 is SQVTM, CDR2 ANQGSEA. Trimming pared 2 bases from V and 2 bases from J, leaving 9 bases between. The CDR3 runs 13 residues. This chain's CDR3 is CSVEWLRNTEAFF. DNA for the CDR3: TGCAGCGTTGAATGGCTACGAAACACTGAAGCTTTCTTT. The full variable domain, in which reference TRBV29-1 and TRBJ1-1 provide the parts outside the CDR3, is SAVISQKPSRDICQRGTSLTIQCQVDSQVTMMFWYRQQPGQSLTLIATANQGSEATYESGFVIDKFPISRPNLTFSTLTVSNMSPEDSSIYLCSVEWLRNTEAFFGQGTRLTVV.

V and J are TRBV10-2 and TRBJ1-1, with D possibly TRBD1 on 6 matching bases. This CDR3 is 12 amino acids long. CDR1 and CDR2 from the germline V gene are WSHSY and SAAADI. V lost 5 bases to trimming and J lost 11 bases, with 15 bases between them. CDR3 in amino acids: CASSRRTDEAFF. As DNA, the CDR3 is TGCGCCAGCAGTCGAAGGACAGACGAGGCTTTCTTT.

The chain joins TRBV5-4 to TRBJ2-3; 8 bases are a match to TRBD2. The CDR3 sequence is 15 residues long. Germline values: CDR1 SGHNT, CDR2 YYREEE (reference sequence). Trimming took 5 bases from V and 6 from J; bases not matched to a gene: 11. The CDR3 region has the DNA TGTGCCAGCAGACTACCAGGGACTAGTGGCGATACGCAGTATTTT. It is translated as CASRLPGTSGDTQYF.